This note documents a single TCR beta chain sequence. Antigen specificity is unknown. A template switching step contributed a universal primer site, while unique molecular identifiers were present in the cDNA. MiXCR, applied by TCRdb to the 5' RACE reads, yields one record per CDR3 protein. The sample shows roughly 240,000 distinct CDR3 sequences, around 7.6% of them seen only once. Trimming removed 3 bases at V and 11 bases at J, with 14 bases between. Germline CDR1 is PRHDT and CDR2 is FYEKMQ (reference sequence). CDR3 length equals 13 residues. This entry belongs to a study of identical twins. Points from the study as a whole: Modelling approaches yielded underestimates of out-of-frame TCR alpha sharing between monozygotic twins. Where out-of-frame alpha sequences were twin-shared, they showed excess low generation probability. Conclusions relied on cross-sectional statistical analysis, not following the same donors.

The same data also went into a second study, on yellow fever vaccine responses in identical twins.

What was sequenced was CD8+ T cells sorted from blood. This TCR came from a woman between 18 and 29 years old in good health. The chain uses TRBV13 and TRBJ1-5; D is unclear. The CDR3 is CASSLGTLGAQHF. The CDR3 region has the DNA TGTGCCAGCAGCTTGGGTACCTTAGGAGCCCAGCATTTT.